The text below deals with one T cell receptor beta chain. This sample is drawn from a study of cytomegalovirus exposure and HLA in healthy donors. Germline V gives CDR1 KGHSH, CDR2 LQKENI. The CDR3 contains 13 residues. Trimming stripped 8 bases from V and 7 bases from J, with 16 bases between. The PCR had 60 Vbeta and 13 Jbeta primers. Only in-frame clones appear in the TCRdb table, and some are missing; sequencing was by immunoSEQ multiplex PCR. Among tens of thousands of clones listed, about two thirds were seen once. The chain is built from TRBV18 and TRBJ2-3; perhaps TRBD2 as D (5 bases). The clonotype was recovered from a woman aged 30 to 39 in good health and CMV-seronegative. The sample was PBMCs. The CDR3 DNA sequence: TGTGCCAGCACGGACCCCGCCGGGAATACGCAGTATTTT. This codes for CASTDPAGNTQYF. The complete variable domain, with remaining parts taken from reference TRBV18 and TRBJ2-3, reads NAGVMQNPRHLVRRRGQEARLRCSPMKGHSHVYWYRQLPEEGLKFMVYLQKENIIDESGMPKERFSAEFPKEGPSILRIQQVVRGDSAAYFCASTDPAGNTQYFGPGTRLTVL.